These 32 T cell receptor beta chains were sequenced from one sample in a study of blood T cell repertoires in COVID-19. Profiling relied on immunoSEQ multiplex PCR, and the TCRdb table lists in-frame clones only, not all of them. Among under 300,000 clones listed, around 85% were seen once. The sample taken for sequencing was PBMCs or T cells enriched from blood (not recorded which). The receptors here all came from a woman in her forties with acute COVID-19.

In its sample, this clone was seen a few times. The chain combines TRBV7-9 with TRBJ1-2; D not certain. Germline assignment: CDR1 SEHNR and CDR2 FQNEAQ (reference sequence). The length of the CDR3 is 15 residues. Deletions cut 1 base from V and 8 bases from J, with 17 bases between. CDR3 sequence: CASSLVETATIGYTF. As DNA, the CDR3 is TGTGCCAGCAGCTTAGTCGAGACGGCGACTATCGGCTACACCTTC.

The gene calls are TRBV27 and TRBJ1-2; D possibly corresponds to TRBD1 (5 bases). V lost 3 bases, J lost 4 bases, and 9 bases lay in between. CDR3 length: 13 amino acids. Germline V lookup: CDR1 MNHEY, CDR2 SMNVEV (reference sequence). Written as DNA, the CDR3 is TGTGCCAGCAGTTTGGGGCGGCTCTATGGCTACACCTTC. Its protein product is CASSLGRLYGYTF.

The chain joins TRBV12-3 or TRBV12-4 to TRBJ2-2; possible D gene TRBD2, 5 bases. With 3 bases removed from V and 6 bases from J, the gap between germline ends came to 8 bases. This CDR3 contains 13 residues. CDR3 in amino acids: CASSFASSGELFF. The DNA of the CDR3 is TGTGCCAGCAGTTTTGCTAGCTCCGGGGAGCTGTTTTTT.

The rearrangement links TRBV13 to TRBJ2-7; unclear D gene. The ends were cut back, 5 bases at V and 4 bases at J, with 9 bases in the middle. Germline CDR1 and CDR2: PRHDT and FYEKMQ (reference sequence). CDR3 size: 12 residues. This CDR3 reads CASSLHSYEQYF. CDR3 bases: TGTGCCAGCAGCCTCCACTCTTACGAGCAGTACTTC.

V gene TRBV2 combines with J gene TRBJ1-6, with 8 bases that match TRBD1. The germline V gene has CDR1 SNHLY and CDR2 FYNNEI. J was trimmed by 7 bases and V by 3 bases; bases with no gene match: 5. CDR3 size: 15 residues. For the CDR3, the DNA is TGTGCCAGCAGTGAGGGGACAGGCGTAAATTCACCCCTCCACTTT. Its protein is CASSEGTGVNSPLHF. Filled out from reference TRBV2 and TRBJ1-6, the complete variable domain reads EPEVTQTPSHQVTQMGQEVILRCVPISNHLYFYWYRQILGQKVEFLVSFYNNEISEKSEIFDDQFSVERPDGSNFTLKIRSTKLEDSAMYFCASSEGTGVNSPLHFGNGTRLTVT.

The count of this clone is one. The gene calls are TRBV7-9 and TRBJ2-2; 7 positions agree with TRBD1. The CDR3 covers 16 residues. Germline values: CDR1 SEHNR, CDR2 FQNEAQ (reference sequence). The V gene end was trimmed by 5 bases and the J gene end by 1 base; junction bases not matched to a gene: 7. Written as DNA, the CDR3 is TGTGCCAGCAGCCCCTCCGGGACAGAGAACACCGGGGAGCTGTTTTTT. It codes for CASSPSGTENTGELFF. The whole variable domain, remainder taken from reference TRBV7-9 and TRBJ2-2, is DTGVSQNPRHKITKRGQNVTFRCDPISEHNRLYWYRQTLGQGPEFLTYFQNEAQLEKSRLLSDRFSAERPKGSFSTLEIQRTEQGDSAMYLCASSPSGTENTGELFFGEGSRLTVL.

This chain uses TRBV24-1 with TRBJ2-3, with 10 positions matching TRBD2. The CDR3 loop spans 18 amino acids. Germline-derived CDR1 and CDR2 are KGHDR and SFDVKD. Losses at the gene ends were 0 bases for V and 3 bases for J; bases not matched to a gene: 8. CDR3 in amino acids: CATSDLRTSGGTTDTQYF. In DNA form, the CDR3 reads TGTGCCACCAGTGATTTGAGGACTAGCGGAGGGACGACAGATACGCAGTATTTT.

This sequence joins TRBV9 and TRBJ2-1; 8 positions agree with TRBD2. This CDR3 comprises 15 residues. V shed 4 bases, J shed 5 bases, and the junction held 8 bases outside the gene matches. Germline CDR1 reads SGDLS; CDR2 reads YYNGEE. CDR3 residues: CASSPGLERNNEQFF. The CDR3 nucleotides are TGTGCCAGCAGCCCGGGACTAGAGAGGAACAATGAGCAGTTCTTC.

V and J are TRBV24-1 and TRBJ1-2; D unresolved. The CDR3 covers 17 residues. Germline assignment: CDR1 KGHDR and CDR2 SFDVKD. V lost 7 bases to trimming and J lost 3 bases, with 23 bases between them. CDR3 DNA sequence: TGTGCCACCAGCTTCGGGCCGCAGACCTTGAGGGACTATGGCTACACCTTC. Its translation is CATSFGPQTLRDYGYTF.

The CDR3 sequence: CASSYGTGVSEQYF. The CDR3 DNA sequence: TGTGCCAGCAGTTACGGGACAGGGGTATCCGAGCAGTACTTC. The gene calls are TRBV6-5 and TRBJ2-7; 10 bases match TRBD1. V trimming: 2 bases; J trimming: 6 bases; junction bases outside the gene matches: 4. The CDR3 runs 14 residues. The V gene's germline CDR1 is MNHEY and CDR2 SVGAGI.

The V and J genes are TRBV6-1 and TRBJ1-2, with D hard to call. V was pared by 6 bases and J by 4 bases, with 24 bases between. CDR1 MNHNS and CDR2 SASEGT come from the germline V gene. The CDR3 spans 17 residues. Here the CDR3 reads CASRERWQEEKTYGYTF. The DNA for the CDR3 is TGTGCCAGCAGGGAACGTTGGCAGGAGGAAAAAACCTATGGCTACACCTTC.

This chain joins TRBV11-1 and TRBJ2-5; weak D call: TRBD2 (5 bases). CDR1 and CDR2 from the germline V gene are SGHAT and FQDESV (reference sequence). V lost 5 bases and J lost 2, with 12 bases in between. The CDR3 loop spans 14 amino acids. Here the CDR3 DNA reads TGTGCCAGCAGCGGACGGAGGACTCAAGAGACCCAGTACTTC. Translated, it gives CASSGRRTQETQYF. The full variable domain, in which reference TRBV11-1 and TRBJ2-5 provide the parts outside the CDR3, is EAEVAQSPRYKITEKSQAVAFWCDPISGHATLYWYRQILGQGPELLVQFQDESVVDDSQLPKDRFSAERLKGVDSTLKIQPAELGDSAMYLCASSGRRTQETQYFGPGTRLLVL.

The rearrangement links TRBV7-9 to TRBJ1-1; D might be TRBD1 (6 bases). The CDR3 length is 16 residues. CDR1 is SEHNR and CDR2 is FQNEAQ in the germline V gene (reference sequence). V was shortened by 1 base and J by 1 base, with 13 bases between the two germline ends. The CDR3 coding sequence is TGTGCCAGCAGCTTAGGCGGACAGATAAGGAACACTGAAGCTTTCTTT. It yields the protein CASSLGGQIRNTEAFF.

CDR3 loop: CASSARGLANTGELFF. DNA for the CDR3: TGTGCCAGCAGCGCCCGGGGACTAGCGAACACCGGGGAGCTGTTTTTT. V usage is TRBV9 and J usage is TRBJ2-2, with TRBD2 matching over 8 bases. This CDR3 has 16 amino acids. In germline, CDR1 is SGDLS, CDR2 YYNGEE. V was clipped by 3 bases and J by 0 bases; unmatched bases: 4.

The chain combines TRBV3-1 (or the pseudogene TRBV3-2) with TRBJ2-6; 11 bases fit TRBD2. Unmatched junction bases numbered 4, after V lost 6 bases and J lost 0 bases. Germline V lookup: CDR1 LGHDT, CDR2 YNNKEL (reference sequence). CDR3 length equals 17 residues. The CDR3 is CASRLSGRASGANVLTF. Written as DNA, the CDR3 is TGTGCCAGCAGACTTAGCGGGAGGGCCTCTGGGGCCAACGTCCTGACTTTC.

The chain joins TRBV6-1 to TRBJ2-1; possible D gene TRBD2, 5 bases. The germline gives CDR1 MNHNS, CDR2 SASEGT. Trimming removed 2 bases from V and 8 bases from J, with 13 bases in between. The CDR3 loop spans 14 amino acids. CDR3 loop: CASSELGLADEQFF. The CDR3 nucleotides are TGTGCCAGCAGTGAATTAGGGCTAGCCGATGAGCAGTTCTTC.

The chain couples TRBV5-1 to TRBJ2-5, with a tentative D call TRBD1 (6 bases). Germline V gene data show CDR1 as SGHRS and CDR2 as YFSETQ. V lost 1 base, J lost 0 bases, and 13 bases lay in between. The CDR3 is made up of 16 amino acids. The CDR3 spells CASSLSGTLYQETQYF. CDR3 DNA sequence: TGCGCCAGCAGCTTGTCCGGGACACTGTACCAAGAGACCCAGTACTTC.

This chain joins TRBV6-5 and TRBJ1-5; D unclear. V was cut by 7 bases and J by 6 bases, with 13 bases left in between. The CDR3 is 13 amino acids. CDR1 MNHEY and CDR2 SVGAGI come from the germline V gene. In DNA, the CDR3 is TGTGCCAGCAACCGACGGGAGGGTCAGCCCCAGCATTTT. The encoded protein is CASNRREGQPQHF.

In its sample, this clone was seen a few times. This chain links TRBV5-8 with TRBJ1-2; a possible D gene is TRBD1 (6 bases). The CDR3 contains 16 residues. Looked up from germline, CDR1 is SGHTS and CDR2 is YDEGEE. Trimming left V 6 bases short and J 0 bases short, with 18 bases between. The DNA for the CDR3 is TGTGCCAGCAACTCTGGTCGGGGGGGCTCTAACTATGGCTACACCTTC. This sequence encodes CASNSGRGGSNYGYTF.

This rearrangement joins TRBV6-1 to TRBJ2-7, with D possibly TRBD2 on 5 matching bases. This CDR3 contains 13 residues. Trimming pared 2 bases from V and 2 bases from J, leaving 7 bases between. Per the germline V gene, CDR1 is MNHNS and CDR2 is SASEGT. This CDR3 reads CASSEQRAYEQYF. The CDR3 DNA reads as TGTGCCAGCAGTGAACAGAGGGCCTACGAGCAGTACTTC.

V and J are TRBV12-3 or TRBV12-4 and TRBJ2-5; D call uncertain. Trimming stripped 7 bases from V and 0 bases from J, with 9 bases between. The CDR3 runs 13 residues. The CDR3 DNA reads TGTGCCAGCACCTCAGTGTACCAAGAGACCCAGTACTTC. It specifies CASTSVYQETQYF.

The genes are TRBV19 and TRBJ1-1; possibly TRBD1 for D (5 bases). Between the trimmed V and J ends, which lost 3 bases and 1 base, there was a span of 9 bases. In germline, CDR1 is LNHDA, CDR2 SQIVND (reference sequence). The CDR3 consists of 14 residues. The CDR3 spells CASSIGAANTEAFF. The CDR3 nucleotides are TGTGCCAGTAGTATTGGGGCGGCGAACACTGAAGCTTTCTTT.

This chain links TRBV24-1 with TRBJ2-5, with no clear D. CDR1 is KGHDR and CDR2 is SFDVKD in the germline V gene. The CDR3 covers 12 residues. With 3 bases removed from V and 5 bases from J, the gap between germline ends came to 6 bases. The CDR3 nucleotides are TGTGCCACCAGTGATCCCATGGAGACCCAGTACTTC. Translation: CATSDPMETQYF.

This sequence joins TRBV18 and TRBJ2-7; D is perhaps TRBD2 (5 bases). Germline-derived CDR1 and CDR2 are KGHSH and LQKENI. The CDR3 sequence is 16 residues long. V was cut by 0 bases and J by 2 bases, with 14 bases left in between. The CDR3 loop is CASSPPGGLLTYEQYF. In DNA form, the CDR3 reads TGTGCCAGCTCACCACCGGGCGGGCTACTGACCTACGAGCAGTACTTC.

The V and J genes are TRBV5-1 and TRBJ1-2; a weak D match, TRBD1 (5 bases). CDR1 SGHRS and CDR2 YFSETQ come from the germline V gene. The CDR3 is 12 residues long. The ends were cut back, 3 bases at V and 6 bases at J, with 9 bases in the middle. CDR3 DNA: TGCGCCAGCAGCTGGGGAGGGGATGGCTACACCTTC. Translation: CASSWGGDGYTF.

The gene calls are TRBV7-8 and TRBJ1-6, with unresolved D. CDR1 SGHVS and CDR2 FQNEAQ come from the germline V gene. The CDR3 runs 15 residues. V shed 8 bases and J shed 9 bases, with 20 bases lying between them. DNA of the CDR3: TGTGCCAGCTTAGCATCGTCCGGGAAGTTTTCACCCCTCCACTTT. Its protein is CASLASSGKFSPLHF.

The chain is built from TRBV9 and TRBJ1-2, with 7 bases matching TRBD1. This CDR3 has 14 residues. Trimming took 4 bases from V and 7 from J; bases not matched to a gene: 10. Germline V gene sequence: CDR1 SGDLS, CDR2 YYNGEE. Here the CDR3 reads CASSPSGGGFGYTF. The CDR3 bases are TGTGCCAGCAGCCCCAGTGGAGGGGGCTTTGGCTACACCTTC.

The chain links TRBV6-1 to TRBJ2-1; D uncertain. The V gene's germline CDR1 is MNHNS and CDR2 SASEGT. The V and J ends lost 1 base and 6 bases respectively, with 7 bases between them. The CDR3 consists of 13 residues. CDR3 DNA sequence: TGTGCCAGCAGTGAAGAACCCAGCAATGAGCAGTTCTTC. Translation: CASSEEPSNEQFF.

This clone was counted a few times. V and J are TRBV29-1 and TRBJ2-1, with 9 bases matching TRBD2. Per the germline V gene, CDR1 is SQVTM and CDR2 is ANQGSEA. The CDR3 is made up of 14 amino acids. Trimming at V came to 6 bases and at J to 6 bases, leaving 9 bases not matched to a gene. In nucleotides, the CDR3 is TGCAGCGTCCGAAGACTAGCGGATACCAATGAGCAGTTCTTC. It translates to CSVRRLADTNEQFF.

The chain joins TRBV11-3 to TRBJ2-1, with 8 bases fitting TRBD2. Germline assignment: CDR1 SGHNT and CDR2 YENEEA. The CDR3 runs 14 residues. V gave up 1 base and J gave up 9 bases; unmatched junction bases: 5. As DNA, the CDR3 is TGTGCCAGCAGCTTAGCGGGAGGGCGGGGTGAGCAGTTCTTC. Its translation is CASSLAGGRGEQFF.

V and J are TRBV4-1 and TRBJ2-5; unclear D gene. Trimming pared 4 bases from V and 4 bases from J, leaving 10 bases between. In germline, CDR1 is MGHRA, CDR2 YSYEKL. This CDR3 region has 13 residues. DNA of the CDR3: TGCGCCAGCAGCCGAACTCTCGGAGAGACCCAGTACTTC. It translates to CASSRTLGETQYF.

The chain couples TRBV29-1 to TRBJ2-1; tentatively, D is TRBD1 (5 bases). Germline V CDR1 and CDR2: SQVTM, ANQGSEA. V lost 3 bases and J lost 9, with 15 bases in between. This CDR3 spans 13 amino acids. The CDR3 region is CSVEGIWGSEQFF. The CDR3 nucleotides are TGCAGCGTTGAGGGGATATGGGGCAGTGAGCAGTTCTTC.